This T cell receptor (beta chain) comes out of a study of neurological immune-mediated disorders. Germline CDR1 SGHDN, CDR2 FVKESK. This CDR3 comprises 14 residues. It was by 5'RACE with 10-nucleotide random UMIs that the cDNA was made. Via MiXCR, TCRdb re-called the 5' RACE reads, giving one row per CDR3 protein. The sample lists approximately 37,000 distinct CDR3 sequences, 3.8% occurring once. This clonotype was observed a handful of times. One end of the junction does not line up with germline, which may come from a read error. The source is a man aged 25-40 years with multiple sclerosis. The sequenced sample consisted of PBMCs. The rearrangement joins TRBV14 to TRBJ1-6; no clear D gene. The CDR3 nucleotides read TGTGCCAGCAGCCAAGAATCGGGTAATTCACCCCTACACTTT. Protein product: CASSQESGNSPLHF. The full variable domain, its missing parts supplied by reference TRBV14 and TRBJ1-6, is EAGVTQFPSHSVIEKGQTVTLRCDPISGHDNLYWYRRVMGKEIKFLLHFVKESKQDESGMPNNRFLAERTGGTYSTLKVQPAELEDSGVYFCASSQESGNSPLHFGNGTRLTVT.